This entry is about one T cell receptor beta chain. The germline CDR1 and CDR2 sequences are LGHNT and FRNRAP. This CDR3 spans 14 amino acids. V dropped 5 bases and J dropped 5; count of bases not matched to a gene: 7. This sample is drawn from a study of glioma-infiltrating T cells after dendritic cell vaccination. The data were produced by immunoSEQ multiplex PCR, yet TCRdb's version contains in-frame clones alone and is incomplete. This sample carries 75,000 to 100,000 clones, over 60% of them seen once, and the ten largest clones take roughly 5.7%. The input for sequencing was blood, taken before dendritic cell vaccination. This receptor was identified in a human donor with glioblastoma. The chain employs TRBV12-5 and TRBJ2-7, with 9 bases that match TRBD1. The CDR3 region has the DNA TGTGCTAGTGGTCCTGACAGGGGGTTGGACGAGCAGTACTTC. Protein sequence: CASGPDRGLDEQYF.